Presented here are 11 T cell receptor beta chains from one specimen sequenced in a study of cytomegalovirus exposure and HLA in healthy donors (dated by TCRdb to 2017 to 2019). Library preparation was by the immunoSEQ multiplex PCR assay. For the multiplex PCR, a mixture combining 60 forward primers for TCR Vbeta segments and 13 reverse primers for TCR Jbeta segments was used. What TCRdb holds here is the immuneACCESS table cut down to in-frame rearrangements. Part of the clones is not present; checked against another copy, under half of the missing clones reflect an unresolved V gene, and the others are unexplained. The sample table contains 150,000 to 200,000 clones; only one count was recorded for roughly 68% of them. The leading ten clones occupy less than 2% of the sample. Sequenced sample: PBMCs. Receptors originate from a woman between 25 and 40 years old in good health and CMV-seronegative.

As regards this clone: A far more abundant clone sits one base away, making this likely a read error. The chain carries TRBV2 and TRBJ2-3; 10 nucleotides agree with TRBD2. Looked up from germline, CDR1 is SNHLY and CDR2 is FYNNEI. V lost 4 bases to trimming and J lost 1 base; unmatched junction nucleotides: 2. The CDR3 totals 15 residues. The CDR3 DNA follows: TGTGCCAGCAGTGGGCTAGCGGGGGGCACAGATACGCAGTATTTT. It translates to CASSGLAGGTDTQYF.

The rearrangement uses TRBV7-3 and TRBJ2-6; D might be TRBD2 (6 bases). V lost 5 bases to trimming and J lost 1 base, with 21 bases between them. The CDR3 consists of 19 residues. Germline V gene lookup returns CDR1 SGHTA and CDR2 FQGTGA. The CDR3 DNA is TGTGCCAGCAGCCAGATCAGGCCCTACCGGGGGTCTGGGGCCAACGTCCTGACTTTC. This sequence encodes CASSQIRPYRGSGANVLTF.

The J gene is TRBJ2-5, the V gene TRBV6-5; TRBD1 matches at 9 bases. The J call may be wrong; the DNA end is better matched by TRBJ2-7. This CDR3 comprises 14 residues. Germline V lookup: CDR1 MNHEY, CDR2 SVGAGI. CDR3 region: CASSYSQGADEQYF. CDR3 sequence (DNA): TGTGCCAGCAGTTACTCACAGGGGGCTGACGAGCAGTACTTC.

V is TRBV21-1 and J is TRBJ2-5; the table assigns TRBD2, which was not confirmed against the DNA. TRBV21-1 is reported as a pseudogene. This CDR3 has 16 residues. The CDR3 sequence is CASSPLVPSGKETQYF. The CDR3 DNA reads TGTGCCAGCAGCCCGCTCGTCCCCAGCGGGAAAGAGACCCAGTACTTC.

As for this clone: A read error may account for a junction end that differs from germline. V gene TRBV29-1 combines with J gene TRBJ1-1, with 7 bases identical to TRBD1. The germline V gene encodes CDR1 SQVTM and CDR2 ANQGSEA. This CDR3 comprises 15 residues. DNA for the CDR3: TGCAGCGCCGTAACAGGGGTGAGAAGGAACACTGAAGCTTTTTTT. Protein product: CSAVTGVRRNTEAFF.

V is TRBV9 and J is TRBJ2-3; D gene uncertain. The germline CDR1 and CDR2 sequences are SGDLS and YYNGEE. V was trimmed by 2 bases and J by 1 base, leaving 14 bases between them. CDR3 size: 16 residues. The CDR3 sequence: CASSVNTPRGTDTQYF. CDR3 coding DNA: TGTGCCAGCAGCGTTAATACCCCCCGCGGCACAGATACGCAGTATTTT. The variable domain in full, with the rest retrieved from reference TRBV9 and TRBJ2-3, is DSGVTQTPKHLITATGQRVTLRCSPRSGDLSVYWYQQSLDQGLQFLIQYYNGEERAKGNILERFSAQQFPDLHSELNLSSLELGDSALYFCASSVNTPRGTDTQYFGPGTRLTVL.

In this sample, this clone turned up a few times. The genes are TRBV18 and TRBJ2-5; D may be TRBD2 (5 bases). This CDR3 has 13 amino acids. Germline assignment: CDR1 KGHSH and CDR2 LQKENI. With 4 bases removed from V and 9 bases from J, the gap between germline ends came to 15 bases. The CDR3 protein is CASSLRSGFAQYF. CDR3 nucleotides: TGTGCCAGCTCACTCCGGTCGGGGTTCGCCCAGTACTTC.

This clone has a handful of counts. This chain connects TRBV7-9 to TRBJ2-1; 8 bases align to TRBD2. After removal of 6 bases from V and 4 bases from J, the junction contained 11 bases not matched to a gene. The CDR3 covers 16 residues. Germline CDR1 is SEHNR and CDR2 is FQNEAQ (reference sequence). The CDR3: CASSAAYGREYNEQFF. CDR3 nucleotides: TGTGCCAGCAGTGCCGCTTACGGGAGGGAGTACAATGAGCAGTTCTTC.

The CDR3 loop is CASSLRVSRRGHEKLFF. CDR3 nucleotide sequence: TGTGCCAGCAGTTTAAGAGTTAGCCGCAGGGGGCATGAAAAACTGTTTTTT. The chain recombines TRBV27 with TRBJ1-4, with 8 bases identical to TRBD1. In germline, CDR1 is MNHEY, CDR2 SMNVEV (reference sequence). Trimming took 2 bases from V and 6 from J; bases not matched to a gene: 11. This CDR3 is built from 17 residues.

The rearrangement uses TRBV7-2 and TRBJ1-2; 7 bases agree with TRBD1. The trim removed 5 bases at V and 4 bases at J, leaving 7 bases unmatched. Germline-derived CDR1 and CDR2 are SGHTA and FQGNSA. This CDR3 contains 14 residues. The DNA of the CDR3 is TGTGCCAGCAGCCGTTCGACAGGGAGCTATGGCTACACCTTC. Protein sequence: CASSRSTGSYGYTF. Full variable domain (missing parts from reference TRBV7-2 and TRBJ1-2): GAGVSQSPSNKVTEKGKDVELRCDPISGHTALYWYRQSLGQGLEFLIYFQGNSAPDKSGLPSDRFSAERTGGSVSTLTIQRTQQEDSAVYLCASSRSTGSYGYTFGSGTRLTVV.

The V gene is TRBV19, the J gene TRBJ2-7; D is possibly TRBD1 (6 bases). The CDR3 loop spans 14 amino acids. From germline, CDR1 is LNHDA and CDR2 SQIVND (reference sequence). V was trimmed by 9 bases and J by 5 bases, leaving 20 bases between them. The CDR3: CASSDSSGSHEQYF. CDR3 sequence (DNA): TGTGCCAGCTCGGACAGTTCCGGAAGCCACGAGCAGTACTTC.